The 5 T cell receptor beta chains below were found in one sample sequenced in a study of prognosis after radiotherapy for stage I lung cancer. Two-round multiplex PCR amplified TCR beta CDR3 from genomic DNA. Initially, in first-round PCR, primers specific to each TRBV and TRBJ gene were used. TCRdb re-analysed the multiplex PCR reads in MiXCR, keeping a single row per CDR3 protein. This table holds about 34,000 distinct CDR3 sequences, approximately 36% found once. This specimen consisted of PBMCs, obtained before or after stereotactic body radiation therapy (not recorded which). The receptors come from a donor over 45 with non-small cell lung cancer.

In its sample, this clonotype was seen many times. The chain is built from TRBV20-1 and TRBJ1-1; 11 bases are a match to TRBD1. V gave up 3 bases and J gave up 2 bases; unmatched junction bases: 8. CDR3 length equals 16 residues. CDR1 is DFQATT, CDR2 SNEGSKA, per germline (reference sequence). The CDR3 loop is CSASPWDRGSNTEAFF. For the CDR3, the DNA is TGCAGTGCTAGCCCCTGGGACAGGGGGAGCAACACTGAAGCTTTCTTT.

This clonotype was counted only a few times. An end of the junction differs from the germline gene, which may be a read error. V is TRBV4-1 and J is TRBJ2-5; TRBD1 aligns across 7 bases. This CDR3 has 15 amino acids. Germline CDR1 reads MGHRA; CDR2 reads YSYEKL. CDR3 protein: CTSSQEGAGEETQYF. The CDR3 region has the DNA TGCACCAGCAGCCAAGAGGGGGCAGGGGAAGAGACCCAGTACTTC.

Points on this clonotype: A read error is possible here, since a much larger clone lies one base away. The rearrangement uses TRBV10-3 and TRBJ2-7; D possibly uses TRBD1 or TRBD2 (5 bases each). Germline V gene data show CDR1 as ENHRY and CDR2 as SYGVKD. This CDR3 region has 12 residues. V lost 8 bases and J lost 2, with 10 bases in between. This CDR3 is CAIRGRPYEQYF. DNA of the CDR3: TGTGCCATCCGGGGCAGGCCCTACGAGCAGTACTTC.

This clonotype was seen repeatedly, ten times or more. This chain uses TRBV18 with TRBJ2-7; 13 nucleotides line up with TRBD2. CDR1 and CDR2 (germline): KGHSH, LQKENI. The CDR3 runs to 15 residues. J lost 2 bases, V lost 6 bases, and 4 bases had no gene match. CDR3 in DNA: TGTGCCAGCTCGCCGGGACTAGCGGGAACCTACGAGCAGTACTTC. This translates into CASSPGLAGTYEQYF.

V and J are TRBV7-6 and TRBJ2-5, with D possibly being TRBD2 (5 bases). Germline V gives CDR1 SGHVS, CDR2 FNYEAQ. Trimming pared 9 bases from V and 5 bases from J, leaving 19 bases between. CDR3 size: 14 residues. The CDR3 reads CARSRGLVSETQYF. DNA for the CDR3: TGTGCCAGAAGCCGAGGGCTTGTTAGTGAGACCCAGTACTTC.